Below, 16 T cell receptor beta chains from the same sample are listed, as sequenced in a study of naive and memory T cell subsets. Study results and caveats: Possibly reflecting memory cells re-expressing CD45RA, a few larger clonotypes occurred in naive repertoires, especially CD8.

The beta constant-region primer was an equimolar mix of two oligonucleotides covering TRBC1 and TRBC2. Ligated cDNA was amplified by four rounds of PCR with nested alpha and beta constant-region primers and SP2. TCRdb recomputed calls from the UMI-ligation and nested PCR reads with MiXCR, one row per CDR3 protein. The table shows approximately 90,000 distinct CDR3 sequences, with around 11% occurring only once. Antigens for these TCRs are unknown. Sequencing used naive CD4+ T cells from blood. The receptors were sampled from a human donor in good health.

This clonotype was detected many times. The chain is built from TRBV4-2 and TRBJ2-5; weak D call: TRBD2 (6 bases). The CDR3 runs to 16 residues. Trimming left V 4 bases short and J 2 bases short, with 17 bases between. From germline, CDR1 is LGHNA and CDR2 YNFKEQ. Here the CDR3 DNA reads TGTGCCAGCAGCCGAAATTCGGGAGTAAGACAAGAGACCCAGTACTTC. It specifies CASSRNSGVRQETQYF.

The chain carries TRBV19 and TRBJ1-2; tentative D call: TRBD1 (5 bases). There are 14 residues in the CDR3. Trimming left V 5 bases short and J 2 bases short, with 12 bases between. Germline assignment: CDR1 LNHDA and CDR2 SQIVND (reference sequence). The CDR3 loop reads CASSSGTVNYGYTF. The CDR3 DNA follows: TGTGCCAGTAGTTCCGGGACGGTGAACTATGGCTACACCTTC.

This clonotype was detected only a few times. The chain is built from TRBV6-2 or TRBV6-3 and TRBJ2-3, with 7 bases identical to TRBD2. Per germline, CDR1 MNHEY and CDR2 SVGEGT. After removal of 1 base from V and 3 bases from J, the junction contained 4 bases not matched to a gene. There are 15 residues in the CDR3. CDR3 region: CASSYWGGRTDTQYF. DNA of the CDR3: TGTGCCAGCAGTTACTGGGGAGGGAGGACAGATACGCAGTATTTT.

The CDR3 is CSATKTGSYGYTF. The DNA of the CDR3 is TGCAGTGCTACAAAGACAGGGTCCTATGGCTACACCTTC. This rearrangement joins TRBV20-1 to TRBJ1-2; 7 positions match TRBD1. Looked up from germline, CDR1 is DFQATT and CDR2 is SNEGSKA (reference sequence). The CDR3 runs 13 residues. V trimming: 4 bases; J trimming: 4 bases; junction bases outside the gene matches: 6.

The chain links TRBV20-1 to TRBJ1-1; 8 nucleotides line up with TRBD1. CDR1 and CDR2 (germline): DFQATT, SNEGSKA (reference sequence). J was trimmed by 5 bases and V by 0 bases; bases with no gene match: 11. The CDR3 has 16 residues. The CDR3 DNA is TGCAGTGCTAGAGATATATCGACAGGGGAGGGGACTGAAGCTTTCTTT. It codes for CSARDISTGEGTEAFF.

This clonotype was observed many times. V usage is TRBV20-1 and J usage is TRBJ2-5; D is undetermined. Trimming removed 6 bases at V and 2 bases at J, with 13 bases between. CDR1 and CDR2 from the germline V gene are DFQATT and SNEGSKA (reference sequence). This CDR3 has 13 residues. The DNA for the CDR3 is TGCAGTGCCCCTTCTGGCAGACAAGAGACCCAGTACTTC. Protein product: CSAPSGRQETQYF.

This clonotype was seen a handful of times. The J gene is TRBJ1-2, the V gene TRBV20-1, with TRBD1 as a possible D gene (5 bases). V shed 3 bases and J shed 5 bases, with 22 bases lying between them. This CDR3 is built from 16 residues. The germline gives CDR1 DFQATT, CDR2 SNEGSKA (reference sequence). The CDR3 region is CSAREGGGRAIYGYTF. CDR3 nucleotide sequence: TGCAGTGCTAGGGAAGGAGGCGGCAGGGCAATATATGGCTACACCTTC.

This clonotype has just a few counts. The V call is TRBV20-1, the J call TRBJ1-5, with TRBD1 matching over 12 bases. The CDR3 has 17 residues. V lost 1 base and J lost 1; bases outside the gene matches: 5. Germline CDR1 DFQATT, CDR2 SNEGSKA (reference sequence). In DNA form, the CDR3 reads TGCAGTGCTAGAGTCGGGACAGGGGGCATGAGCAATCAGCCCCAGCATTTT. Translated: CSARVGTGGMSNQPQHF.

The sample holds a few counts of this clonotype. This chain connects TRBV7-2 to TRBJ2-7, with unresolved D. The germline gives CDR1 SGHTA, CDR2 FQGNSA. This CDR3 contains 14 residues. V was clipped by 1 base and J by 0 bases, with 7 bases between them. The CDR3 sequence is CASSLGLISYEQYF. The DNA of the CDR3 is TGTGCCAGCAGCTTAGGACTGATCTCCTACGAGCAGTACTTC.

The chain is built from TRBV6-2 or TRBV6-3 and TRBJ2-1; perhaps TRBD1 as D (6 bases). The CDR3 is 18 residues long. Germline CDR1 and CDR2: MNHEY and SVGEGT. Trimming cost V 4 bases and J 2 bases, with 21 bases left between them. CDR3 coding DNA: TGTGCCAGCAGTTTTTCCCCCTTCAGGGGTACCCCCTACAATGAGCAGTTCTTC. Amino acid sequence: CASSFSPFRGTPYNEQFF.

This clonotype was seen only a few times. The chain links TRBV7-2 to TRBJ1-3; weak D call: TRBD1 (6 bases). Trimming took 5 bases from V and 4 from J, leaving 15 bases between them. Germline CDR1 SGHTA, CDR2 FQGNSA. CDR3 size: 15 residues. In nucleotides, the CDR3 is TGTGCCAGCAGCCGCGGGGGGGCAGGGGGAAACACCATATATTTT. Protein: CASSRGGAGGNTIYF.

This clonotype was observed a handful of times. The CDR3 spells CAWSVSRTSRSTDTQYF. In nucleotides, the CDR3 is TGTGCCTGGAGTGTATCCCGGACTAGCCGGAGCACAGATACGCAGTATTTT. This chain links TRBV30 with TRBJ2-3, with 8 bases aligning to TRBD2. The germline V gene encodes CDR1 GTSNPN and CDR2 SVGIG (reference sequence). Trimming at V came to 0 bases and at J to 0 bases, leaving 8 bases not matched to a gene. The CDR3 extends over 17 amino acids.

The chain couples TRBV12-3 or TRBV12-4 to TRBJ2-5, with D tentatively TRBD1 or TRBD2 (5 bases each). The length of the CDR3 is 15 residues. V lost 3 bases to trimming and J lost 2 bases, with 13 bases between them. The CDR3 here is CASSLDGTSQETQYF. CDR3 coding DNA: TGTGCCAGCAGTTTGGACGGGACGTCACAAGAGACCCAGTACTTC.

At least ten counts were recorded for this clonotype. The chain links TRBV4-2 to TRBJ2-5; 7 bases match TRBD1. The CDR3 has 16 amino acids. Unmatched junction bases numbered 6, after V lost 1 base and J lost 1 base. CDR1 and CDR2 (germline): LGHNA, YNFKEQ. The CDR3 coding sequence is TGTGCCAGCAGCCAAGGTCTCACAGGGGCCCAAGAGACCCAGTACTTC. This encodes CASSQGLTGAQETQYF.

At least ten counts were recorded for this clonotype. The genes are TRBV4-2 and TRBJ2-3; D not certain. V was shortened by 0 bases and J by 6 bases, with 10 bases between the two germline ends. The CDR3 contains 14 residues. CDR1 is LGHNA and CDR2 is YNFKEQ in the germline V gene. The CDR3 DNA reads as TGTGCCAGCAGCCAAGATCTATCGGGCGATACGCAGTATTTT. It codes for CASSQDLSGDTQYF.

This clonotype was detected many times. The chain carries TRBV10-3 and TRBJ2-1, with 10 bases that match TRBD2. Germline loops: CDR1 ENHRY, CDR2 SYGVKD. V lost 4 bases and J lost 6; bases outside the gene matches: 3. The CDR3 loop spans 14 amino acids. The CDR3 here is CAISGTSGFNEQFF. CDR3 sequence (DNA): TGTGCCATCAGTGGGACTAGCGGCTTCAATGAGCAGTTCTTC.